This T cell receptor (beta chain) comes out of a study of T cells in Graves' hyperthyroidism and ophthalmopathy. Notes on the study in general: Researchers found most expanded thyroid clonotypes above 0.001 in blood as well.

Amplified regions were TCR beta CDR3 sequences from RNA transcripts. First-round RT-PCR with HTBI primers amplified the TCR CDR3 region. TCRdb processed the multiplex PCR reads anew with MiXCR; each CDR3 protein has one entry. The top ten clones hold 15% to 20% of a sample with 550,000 to 700,000 distinct CDR3 sequences, roughly 46% of them seen once. For this clonotype: Its antigen is unknown.

Germline CDR1 and CDR2: SNHLY and FYNNEI. Trimming left V 5 bases short and J 13 bases short, with 21 bases between. This CDR3 contains 15 residues. This clonotype was sampled from an adult woman with Graves' disease, either hyperthyroidism or ophthalmopathy (not recorded which). The V and J genes are TRBV2 and TRBJ1-6, with a possible D match to TRBD1 (6 bases). Source material: peripheral blood or thyroid tissue (not recorded which). Here the CDR3 DNA reads TGTGCCAGCAGTCCTACACGACAAACAGGGCGTCCCCTCCACTTT. This sequence encodes CASSPTRQTGRPLHF.